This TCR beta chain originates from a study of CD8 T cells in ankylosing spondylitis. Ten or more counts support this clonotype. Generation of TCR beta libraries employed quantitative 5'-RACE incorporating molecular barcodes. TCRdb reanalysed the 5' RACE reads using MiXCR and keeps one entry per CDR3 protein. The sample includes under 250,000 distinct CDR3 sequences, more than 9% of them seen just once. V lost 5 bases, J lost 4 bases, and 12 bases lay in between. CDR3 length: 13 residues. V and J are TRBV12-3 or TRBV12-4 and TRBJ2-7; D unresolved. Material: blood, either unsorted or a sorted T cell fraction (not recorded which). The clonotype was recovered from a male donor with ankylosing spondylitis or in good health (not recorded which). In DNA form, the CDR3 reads TGTGCCAGCAGTCGGACGAGGATTTACGAGCAGTACTTC. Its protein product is CASSRTRIYEQYF.